The 14 T cell receptor beta chains reported below all come from one sample, sequenced in a study of blood T cell repertoires in COVID-19. TCRdb's copy holds only in-frame clones and misses some; the assay was immunoSEQ multiplex PCR. The sample lists around 280,000 clones, 90% seen once, with 1.5% to 2% in the top ten. The specimen sequenced was PBMCs or T cells enriched from blood (not recorded which). These receptors came from a woman in her late teens or twenties with acute COVID-19.

A few counts support this clone. This sequence joins TRBV7-2 and TRBJ1-2, with 9 nucleotides matching TRBD1. CDR1 SGHTA and CDR2 FQGNSA come from the germline V gene. The ends lost 5 bases at V and 7 bases at J; junction bases unmatched: 5. The CDR3 sequence is 13 residues long. The CDR3 bases are TGTGCCAGCAGCCCCAGGACAGGGGCTGGCTACACCTTC. It codes for CASSPRTGAGYTF.

This chain connects TRBV7-2 to TRBJ2-2, with D possibly TRBD2 on 5 matching bases. The CDR3 sequence is 14 residues long. Trimming took off 6 bases at V and 1 base at J, with 9 bases between the two ends. Germline loops: CDR1 SGHTA, CDR2 FQGNSA. CDR3 sequence reads: CASSVGGNTGELFF. The DNA of the CDR3 is TGTGCCAGCAGTGTTGGAGGGAACACCGGGGAGCTGTTTTTT.

The chain recombines TRBV7-2 with TRBJ1-5; D ambiguous. The CDR3 length is 12 residues. The germline V gene has CDR1 SGHTA and CDR2 FQGNSA. V was shortened by 5 bases and J by 9 bases, with 11 bases between the two germline ends. The CDR3 sequence is CASSALGWPQHF. The CDR3 coding sequence is TGTGCCAGCAGCGCTCTCGGTTGGCCCCAGCATTTT.

This chain links TRBV6-2 or TRBV6-3 with TRBJ1-5; TRBD1 matches 8 bases. This CDR3 is 14 amino acids long. The ends lost 5 bases at V and 6 bases at J; junction bases unmatched: 6. Germline CDR1 MNHEY, CDR2 SVGEGT. The CDR3 DNA follows: TGTGCCAGCAGTGGCTGGACAGGGCTTCAGCCCCAGCATTTT. It yields the protein CASSGWTGLQPQHF.

V gene TRBV11-2 combines with J gene TRBJ2-1; TRBD1 matches 11 bases. The CDR3 consists of 16 residues. Losses at the gene ends were 5 bases for V and 7 bases for J; bases not matched to a gene: 10. The germline gives CDR1 SGHAT, CDR2 FQNNGV. CDR3 sequence: CASSAGQGARINEQFF. CDR3 sequence (DNA): TGTGCCAGCAGCGCCGGACAGGGGGCAAGGATTAATGAGCAGTTCTTC.

This clone was observed a single time. The chain links TRBV7-2 to TRBJ2-7; tentatively, D is TRBD2 (7 bases). The CDR3 runs 14 residues. Deletions cut 7 bases from V and 7 bases from J, with 20 bases between. Germline values: CDR1 SGHTA, CDR2 FQGNSA. The CDR3 coding sequence is TGTGCCAGCACCCCCCAGGGGAGGGTACATGAGCAGTACTTC. Its protein product is CASTPQGRVHEQYF. Complete variable domain (other parts from reference TRBV7-2 and TRBJ2-7): GAGVSQSPSNKVTEKGKDVELRCDPISGHTALYWYRQSLGQGLEFLIYFQGNSAPDKSGLPSDRFSAERTGGSVSTLTIQRTQQEDSAVYLCASTPQGRVHEQYFGPGTRLTVT.

The chain employs TRBV11-2 and TRBJ1-1, with D hard to call. Germline CDR1 is SGHAT and CDR2 is FQNNGV. V lost 4 bases and J lost 1, with 10 bases in between. This CDR3 is 14 amino acids long. The CDR3 region has the DNA TGTGCCAGCAGCTACCTACAGACGAACACTGAAGCTTTCTTT. Translation: CASSYLQTNTEAFF.

The chain carries TRBV30 and TRBJ2-2; no clear D gene. Germline loops: CDR1 GTSNPN, CDR2 SVGIG (reference sequence). The CDR3 spans 15 residues. V lost 2 bases and J lost 1, with 11 bases in between. CDR3 nucleotides: TGTGCCTGGAGTAGGAGCGCCCAGAACACCGGGGAGCTGTTTTTT. Encoded protein: CAWSRSAQNTGELFF. Combining the CDR3 with reference TRBV30 and TRBJ2-2 gives the whole variable domain SQTIHQWPATLVQPVGSPLSLECTVEGTSNPNLYWYRQAAGRGLQLLFYSVGIGQISSEVPQNLSASRPQDRQFILSSKKLLLSDSGFYLCAWSRSAQNTGELFFGEGSRLTVL.

This chain links TRBV3-1 (or the pseudogene TRBV3-2) with TRBJ1-4; possible D gene TRBD1, 6 bases. Germline V lookup: CDR1 LGHDT, CDR2 YNNKEL (reference sequence). The CDR3 runs 16 residues. Trimming removed 4 bases at V and 2 bases at J, with 14 bases between. The DNA for the CDR3 is TGTGCCAGCAGCCGGACAGCTAGTGCGACTAATGAAAAACTGTTTTTT. This gives the protein CASSRTASATNEKLFF.

The table lists this clone with a count of one. The rearrangement links TRBV7-9 to TRBJ2-7; 10 bases line up with TRBD2. The junction had 7 bases not matched to a gene; V was cut back by 5 bases and J by 3 bases. Germline V gene sequence: CDR1 SEHNR, CDR2 FQNEAQ (reference sequence). This CDR3 has 15 residues. In DNA form, the CDR3 reads TGTGCCAGCAGCAAAGGGCTAGCGGGAGTCTACGAGCAGTACTTC. Encoded protein: CASSKGLAGVYEQYF. Combining the CDR3 with reference TRBV7-9 and TRBJ2-7 gives the whole variable domain DTGVSQNPRHKITKRGQNVTFRCDPISEHNRLYWYRQTLGQGPEFLTYFQNEAQLEKSRLLSDRFSAERPKGSFSTLEIQRTEQGDSAMYLCASSKGLAGVYEQYFGPGTRLTVT.

V usage is TRBV5-1 and J usage is TRBJ1-1, with D unresolved. With 0 bases removed from V and 2 bases from J, the gap between germline ends came to 14 bases. Germline-derived CDR1 and CDR2 are SGHRS and YFSETQ. The CDR3 totals 16 residues. This chain's CDR3 is CASSLGRYRTNTEAFF. The CDR3 coding sequence is TGCGCCAGCAGCTTGGGTAGGTACAGAACAAACACTGAAGCTTTCTTT.

In this sample, this clone turned up a few times. The chain links TRBV6-1 to TRBJ1-1; 9 bases agree with TRBD1. Germline-derived CDR1 and CDR2 are MNHNS and SASEGT. With 5 bases clipped from V and 0 bases from J, the junction kept 4 bases outside the gene matches. CDR3 length: 15 amino acids. The CDR3 loop is CASSLGQGMNTEAFF. The CDR3 DNA reads TGTGCCAGCAGTCTGGGACAGGGAATGAACACTGAAGCTTTCTTT.

V is TRBV7-9 and J is TRBJ2-1, with D possibly TRBD2 on 6 matching bases. The CDR3 runs 13 residues. Trimming pared 0 bases from V and 7 bases from J, leaving 7 bases between. Germline lookup yields CDR1 SEHNR and CDR2 FQNEAQ (reference sequence). This chain's CDR3 is CASSLAGRNEQFF. The CDR3 nucleotides are TGTGCCAGCAGCTTAGCGGGGAGGAATGAGCAGTTCTTC.

This rearrangement joins TRBV19 to TRBJ2-7, with D tentatively TRBD2 (6 bases). There are 12 residues in the CDR3. Germline V lookup: CDR1 LNHDA, CDR2 SQIVND (reference sequence). Trimming pared 3 bases from V and 4 bases from J, leaving 7 bases between. The CDR3 loop is CASSMGGYEQYF. CDR3 nucleotide sequence: TGTGCCAGTAGTATGGGAGGTTACGAGCAGTACTTC.